The present T cell receptor (beta chain) was sequenced within a study of T cell responses to AZD1222 COVID-19 vaccine. In its sample, this clone was seen many times. This table comes from immunoSEQ multiplex PCR, and its TCRdb copy is limited to in-frame clones, with some not included. In the table there are some 130,000 clones, about nine tenths of which are singletons. The CDR3 spans 16 residues. CDR1 and CDR2 from the germline V gene are SGHRS and YFSETQ. Trimming stripped 5 bases from V and 1 base from J, with 15 bases between. The sequencing here drew on peripheral blood, taken on day 0 of AZD1222 vaccination. The TCR was taken from an adult in good health. The chain employs TRBV5-1 and TRBJ2-2, with D perhaps TRBD1 or TRBD2 (5 bases each). This CDR3 is CASSWTPRENTGELFF. The CDR3 nucleotides are TGCGCCAGCAGTTGGACTCCCAGGGAGAACACCGGGGAGCTGTTTTTT.